The present T cell receptor (beta chain) was sequenced within a study of cytomegalovirus exposure and HLA in healthy donors. For the study at large: Genotyping showed around four fifths of roughly 400 donors falling in the Caucasian-associated ancestry cluster.

60 Vbeta and 13 Jbeta primers were used in PCR. Sequencing used immunoSEQ multiplex PCR; TCRdb keeps in-frame clones, though not all of them. The sample has approximately 120,000 clones, under 90% seen once. This CDR3 comprises 13 residues. Germline CDR1 is MNHEY and CDR2 is SMNVEV (reference sequence). Trimming shortened V by 6 bases and J by 2 bases, and 11 bases separated the two germline ends. Notes on this clone: Its antigen is currently unknown.

Healthy bone marrow donors made up the donor group. Broader study findings: Reports indicate that TCR beta sequences accurately predicted the HLA-A and HLA-B alleles of most subjects. Most observed TCR sequences were rare, whereas some public TCRs were detected in many donors.

The clonotype originates from a woman aged 25 to 39 in good health and CMV-seronegative. This chain joins TRBV27 and TRBJ2-7; D is uncertain. The specimen was PBMCs. CDR3 amino acids: CASRPGFPYEQYF. The CDR3 DNA is TGTGCCAGCAGGCCCGGGTTCCCCTACGAGCAGTACTTC.